This T cell receptor (beta chain) was sequenced during a study of shared clonotypes between healthy human individuals. This clone was seen a handful of times. Germline V gene sequence: CDR1 MDHEN, CDR2 SYDVKM. The CDR3 spans 13 residues. V shed 10 bases, J shed 4 bases, and the junction held 7 bases outside the gene matches. Method: immunoSEQ multiplex PCR; TCRdb's copy keeps in-frame clones and lacks some. Here the sample spans about 680,000 clones, more than 70% being singletons. The sequencing input was memory CD4+ T cells sorted from blood. Subset specified: CD45RA-negative fraction. The origin of this receptor is a woman in her thirties in good health. The V gene is TRBV28, the J gene TRBJ2-1, with TRBD2 matching over 7 bases. CDR3 nucleotide sequence: TGTGCCACCCGGTCTAGCGGTTACAATGAGCAGTTCTTC. Encoded protein: CATRSSGYNEQFF.